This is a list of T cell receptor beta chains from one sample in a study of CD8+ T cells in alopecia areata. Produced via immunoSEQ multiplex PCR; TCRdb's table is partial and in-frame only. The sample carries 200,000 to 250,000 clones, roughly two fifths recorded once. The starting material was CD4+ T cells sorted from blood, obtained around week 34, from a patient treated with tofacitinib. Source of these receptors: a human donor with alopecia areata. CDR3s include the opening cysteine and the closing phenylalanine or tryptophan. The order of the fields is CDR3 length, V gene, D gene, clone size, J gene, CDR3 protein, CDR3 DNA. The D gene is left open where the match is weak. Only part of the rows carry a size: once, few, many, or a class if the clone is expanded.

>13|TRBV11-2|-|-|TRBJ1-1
CASSLEGSTWAFF
TGTGCCAGCAGCTTGGAGGGATCTACGTGGGCTTTCTTT
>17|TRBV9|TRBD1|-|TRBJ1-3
CASSGRQGFFSGNTIYF
TGTGCCAGCAGCGGACGACAGGGCTTTTTCTCTGGAAACACCATATATTTT
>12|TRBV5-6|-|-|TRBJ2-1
CASSEATGSGFF
TGTGCCAGCAGCGAAGCTACAGGGAGTGGGTTCTTC
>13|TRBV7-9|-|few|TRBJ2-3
CASSLASRDTQYF
TGTGCCAGCAGCTTAGCGTCAAGAGATACGCAGTATTTT
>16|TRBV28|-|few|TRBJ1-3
CASSLAGGEAGNTIYF
TGTGCCAGCAGTTTGGCGGGGGGCGAAGCTGGAAACACCATATATTTT
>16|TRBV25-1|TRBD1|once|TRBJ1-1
CASSGLTGGWNTEAFF
TGTGCCAGCAGTGGCTTGACAGGGGGTTGGAACACTGAAGCTTTCTTT
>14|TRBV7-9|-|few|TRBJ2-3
CASSWDSKRDTQYF
TGTGCCAGCAGCTGGGACTCCAAGAGAGATACGCAGTATTTT
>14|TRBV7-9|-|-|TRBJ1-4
CASSYRDFSEKLFF
TGTGCCAGCAGCTACCGGGACTTCAGTGAAAAACTGTTTTTT
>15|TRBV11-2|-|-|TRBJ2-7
CASSLESETEYEQYF
TGTGCCAGCAGCTTAGAGAGTGAGACTGAGTACGAGCAGTACTTC
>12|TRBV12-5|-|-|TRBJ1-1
CASGLRGSEAFF
TGTGCTAGTGGTTTGCGCGGGTCTGAAGCTTTCTTT
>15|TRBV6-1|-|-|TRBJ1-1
CASSVVQGVDTEAFF
TGTGCCAGCAGTGTGGTACAGGGAGTCGACACTGAAGCTTTCTTT
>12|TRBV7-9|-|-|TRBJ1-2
CASSLAGRPTTF
TGTGCCAGCAGCTTAGCCGGACGGCCGACCACCTTC
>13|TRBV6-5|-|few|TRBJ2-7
CASSYSRVYEQYF
TGTGCCAGCAGTTACTCTAGGGTCTACGAGCAGTACTTC
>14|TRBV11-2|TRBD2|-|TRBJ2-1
CASSLQREGDEQFF
TGTGCCAGCAGCTTGCAGCGGGAGGGCGATGAGCAGTTCTTC
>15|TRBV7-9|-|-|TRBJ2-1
CASSLAGARRNEQFF
TGTGCCAGCAGCTTAGCCGGAGCCAGGAGGAATGAGCAGTTCTTC
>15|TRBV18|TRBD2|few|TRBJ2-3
CASSPGTSSTDTQYF
TGTGCCAGCTCACCCGGGACTAGCAGCACAGATACGCAGTATTTT
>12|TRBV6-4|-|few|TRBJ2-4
CASSPGSNIQYF
TGTGCCAGCAGTCCGGGTTCAAACATTCAGTACTTC
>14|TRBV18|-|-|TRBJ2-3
CASSPPANTDTQYF
TGTGCCAGCTCACCACCGGCAAACACAGATACGCAGTATTTT
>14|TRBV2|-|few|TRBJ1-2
CASSEAGTGRGYTF
TGTGCCAGCAGTGAAGCGGGCACAGGGCGAGGCTACACCTTC
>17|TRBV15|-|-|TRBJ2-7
CATSRSGTGTVRYEQYF
TGTGCCACCAGCAGATCCGGTACCGGGACGGTACGCTACGAGCAGTACTTC
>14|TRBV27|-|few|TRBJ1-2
CASGTQGDVYGYTF
TGTGCCAGCGGGACACAGGGAGACGTCTATGGCTACACCTTC
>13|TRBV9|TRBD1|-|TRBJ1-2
CASSRDSYYGYTF
TGTGCCAGCAGCCGGGACAGCTACTATGGCTACACCTTC
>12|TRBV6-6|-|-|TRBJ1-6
CASWSGRSPLHF
TGTGCCAGCTGGTCGGGACGTTCACCCCTCCACTTT
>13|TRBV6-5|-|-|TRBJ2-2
CASRLGFTGELFF
TGTGCCAGCCGCCTAGGGTTCACCGGGGAGCTGTTTTTT
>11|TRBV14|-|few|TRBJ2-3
CASSHTDTQYF
TGTGCCAGCAGCCATACAGATACGCAGTATTTT
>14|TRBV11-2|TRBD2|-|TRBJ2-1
CASSSTSGQRQQFF
TGTGCCAGCAGTTCGACTAGCGGCCAAAGGCAGCAGTTCTTC
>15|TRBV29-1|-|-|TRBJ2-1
CSVGGRSTVGNEQFF
TGCAGCGTTGGCGGACGGTCGACCGTAGGCAATGAGCAGTTCTTC
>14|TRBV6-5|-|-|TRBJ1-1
CASSYGQQNTEAFF
TGTGCCAGCAGTTACGGCCAGCAGAACACTGAAGCTTTCTTT
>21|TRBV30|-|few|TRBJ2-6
CAWSVSGYGVVTNSGANVLTF
TGTGCCTGGAGTGTATCTGGGTACGGGGTAGTGACGAACTCTGGGGCCAACGTCCTGACTTTC
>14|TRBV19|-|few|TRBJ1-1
CASSKGRGNTEAFF
TGTGCCAGTAGTAAGGGTCGGGGCAACACTGAAGCTTTCTTT
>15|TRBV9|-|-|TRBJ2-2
CASSARTANTGELFF
TGTGCCAGCAGCGCCCGGACAGCAAACACCGGGGAGCTGTTTTTT
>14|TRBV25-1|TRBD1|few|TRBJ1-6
CASRSDRDNSPLHF
TGTGCCAGCAGGTCCGACAGGGATAATTCACCCCTCCACTTT
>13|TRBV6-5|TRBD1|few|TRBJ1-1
CASTPDREEEAFF
TGTGCCAGCACCCCGGACAGGGAGGAGGAAGCTTTCTTT
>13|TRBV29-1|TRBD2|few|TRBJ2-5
CSVVAGAFETQYF
TGCAGCGTTGTAGCGGGAGCGTTCGAGACCCAGTACTTC
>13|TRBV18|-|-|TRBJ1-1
CASSLSEGTEAFF
TGTGCCAGCTCACTCAGTGAGGGGACTGAAGCTTTCTTT
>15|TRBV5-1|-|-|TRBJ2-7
CASSLIQSLTYEQYF
TGCGCCAGCAGCTTGATCCAGTCCTTAACCTACGAGCAGTACTTC